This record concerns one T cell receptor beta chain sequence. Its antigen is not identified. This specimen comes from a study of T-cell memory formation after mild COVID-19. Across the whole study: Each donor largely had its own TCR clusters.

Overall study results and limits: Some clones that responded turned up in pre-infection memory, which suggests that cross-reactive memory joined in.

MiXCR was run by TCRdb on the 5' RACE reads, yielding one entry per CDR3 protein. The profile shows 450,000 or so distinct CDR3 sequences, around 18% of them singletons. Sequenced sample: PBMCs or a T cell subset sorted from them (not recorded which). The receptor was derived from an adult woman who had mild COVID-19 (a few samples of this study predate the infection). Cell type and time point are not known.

The CDR3 DNA follows: TGCGCCAGCAGCTTGGCAGGCGGGACAGTCTCCTCCTACGAGCAGTACTTC. Translated, it gives CASSLAGGTVSSYEQYF. This chain links TRBV5-1 with TRBJ2-7, with D possibly being TRBD1 (7 bases). The CDR3 runs 17 residues. Germline CDR1 is SGHRS and CDR2 is YFSETQ. V was cut by 0 bases and J by 0 bases, with 16 bases left in between.